The 19 T cell receptor beta chains below come from one sample, sequenced in a study of T cells after yellow fever vaccination. One entry per CDR3 protein, called by TCRdb with MiXCR from the 5' RACE reads. The profile shows 250,000 to 300,000 distinct CDR3 sequences, 8.5% to 10% of them singletons. This material consisted of CD4+ T cells sorted from PBMCs, taken 5 days after the yellow fever booster vaccination. The source of these receptors is a man younger than 35 who received the YFV17D yellow fever vaccine.

This chain links TRBV10-1 with TRBJ2-7; 8 bases are shared with TRBD1. Germline loops: CDR1 WNHNN, CDR2 SYGVQD (reference sequence). There are 13 residues in the CDR3. J lost 6 bases, V lost 4 bases, and 5 bases had no gene match. The CDR3 protein is CASSGTGYSEQYF. CDR3 bases: TGCGCCAGCAGTGGGACAGGGTACTCCGAGCAGTACTTC.

This clonotype was found a few times. The J gene is TRBJ2-7, the V gene TRBV28; TRBD1 agrees at 7 bases. Trimming took 4 bases from V and 4 from J; bases not matched to a gene: 7. Germline V CDR1 and CDR2: MDHEN, SYDVKM. The CDR3 is 14 amino acids. The CDR3 DNA is TGTGCCAGCAGTTCACCGGGACAGTTTTACGAGCAGTACGTC. Translating gives CASSSPGQFYEQYV.

The rearrangement uses TRBV4-2 and TRBJ2-5, with D perhaps matching TRBD2 (6 bases). Germline loops: CDR1 LGHNA, CDR2 YNFKEQ. V lost 2 bases to trimming and J lost 7 bases, with 14 bases between them. The CDR3 length is 14 residues. Written as DNA, the CDR3 is TGTGCCAGCAGCCAACCTGGGACTCTACGGACCCAGTACTTC. This encodes CASSQPGTLRTQYF.

This clonotype was seen more than once but under ten times. The chain is built from TRBV10-3 and TRBJ2-3; D may be TRBD2 (5 bases). The CDR3 length is 14 residues. Germline V gives CDR1 ENHRY, CDR2 SYGVKD. Trimming took 6 bases from V and 8 from J, leaving 18 bases between them. CDR3 nucleotide sequence: TGTGCCATCAGGCTAAGCGGACCCCGCGCTACGCAGTATTTT. It codes for CAIRLSGPRATQYF.

The rearrangement links TRBV7-9 to TRBJ2-3; 15 bases are shared with TRBD2. With V trimmed by 1 base and J by 3 bases, 5 bases remained unmatched. From germline, CDR1 is SEHNR and CDR2 FQNEAQ (reference sequence). The CDR3 sequence is 18 residues long. The chain's CDR3 is CASSLGGLAGGTTDTQYF. As DNA, the CDR3 is TGTGCCAGCAGCTTAGGGGGACTAGCGGGGGGAACTACAGATACGCAGTATTTT.

The chain is built from TRBV10-3 and TRBJ2-1; 10 nucleotides line up with TRBD2. CDR3 length equals 13 residues. The V and J ends lost 8 bases and 9 bases, in that order; junction bases with no gene match: 7. Germline lookup yields CDR1 ENHRY and CDR2 SYGVKD. The CDR3 nucleotides are TGTGCCATCGCGGCTAGCGGGGGTGGTGAGCAGTTCTTC. Its translation: CAIAASGGGEQFF.

This clonotype was detected a few times. The chain carries TRBV3-1 and TRBJ2-7; 7 nucleotides agree with TRBD1. J lost 6 bases, V lost 4 bases, and 6 bases had no gene match. The CDR3 runs 13 residues. Germline values: CDR1 LGHDT, CDR2 YNNKEL (reference sequence). The CDR3 DNA follows: TGTGCCAGCAGCCCAAACAGGGGTCCCGAGCAGTACTTC. It codes for CASSPNRGPEQYF.

The V and J genes are TRBV24-1 and TRBJ1-5; 9 nucleotides agree with TRBD1. This CDR3 has 16 amino acids. With V trimmed by 3 bases and J by 1 base, 3 bases remained unmatched. Germline CDR1 KGHDR, CDR2 SFDVKD. The CDR3 DNA is TGTGCCACCAGTGATACAGGGGGCGCAAGCAATCAGCCCCAGCATTTT. Protein product: CATSDTGGASNQPQHF.

The genes are TRBV7-2 and TRBJ2-3; tentative D call: TRBD1 (7 bases). Deletions cut 5 bases from V and 11 bases from J, with 17 bases between. The CDR3 has 13 residues. In germline, CDR1 is SGHTA, CDR2 FQGNSA. This CDR3 is CASSTQGGNGQYF. The CDR3 nucleotides read TGTGCCAGCAGCACCCAGGGGGGCAATGGGCAGTATTTT.

The V gene is TRBV7-6, the J gene TRBJ2-2, with D possibly being TRBD1 or TRBD2 (7 bases each). The CDR3 spans 17 residues. Germline assignment: CDR1 SGHVS and CDR2 FNYEAQ. The V end lost 1 base, the J end lost 3 bases, and 15 bases lay between the germline ends. The CDR3 sequence: CASSLGEGQRHTGELFF. The CDR3 DNA follows: TGTGCCAGCAGCTTAGGGGAGGGACAGAGACACACCGGGGAGCTGTTTTTT.

This clonotype came up a few times. The chain couples TRBV11-3 to TRBJ2-3; 7 bases align to TRBD1. Unmatched junction bases numbered 4, after V lost 6 bases and J lost 4 bases. The CDR3 totals 13 residues. Per the germline V gene, CDR1 is SGHNT and CDR2 is YENEEA. The DNA of the CDR3 is TGTGCCAGCAGATTAACAGGGGCAGATACGCAGTATTTT. Translation gives CASRLTGADTQYF.

This clonotype was seen only a few times. The genes are TRBV4-1 and TRBJ2-5; D may be TRBD1 or TRBD2 (5 bases each). Per germline, CDR1 MGHRA and CDR2 YSYEKL. Trimming pared 4 bases from V and 5 bases from J, leaving 14 bases between. CDR3 size: 14 residues. CDR3 region: CASSRGTTTETQYF. Here the CDR3 DNA reads TGCGCCAGCAGCCGAGGGACCACCACGGAGACCCAGTACTTC.

This clonotype has more than one count but fewer than ten. J is TRBJ1-2 and V is TRBV6-2 or TRBV6-3; 9 bases are a match to TRBD1. The V gene's germline CDR1 is MNHEY and CDR2 SVGEGT. This CDR3 spans 14 amino acids. V shed 4 bases and J 4 bases; nucleotides not matched to a gene: 4. CDR3 residues: CASSWGQGSYGYTF. DNA of the CDR3: TGTGCCAGCAGTTGGGGACAGGGATCCTATGGCTACACCTTC.

The chain carries TRBV3-1 and TRBJ1-1, with TRBD1 as a possible D gene (5 bases). Between the trimmed V and J ends, which lost 1 base and 5 bases, there was a span of 14 bases. Looked up from germline, CDR1 is LGHDT and CDR2 is YNNKEL (reference sequence). The CDR3 has 15 amino acids. CDR3 protein: CASSQVGTPRTEAFF. DNA for the CDR3: TGTGCCAGCAGCCAAGTCGGGACGCCTAGGACTGAAGCTTTCTTT.

This clonotype has a count of ten or more. This chain uses TRBV28 with TRBJ2-1; D is ambiguous. The V end lost 5 bases, the J end lost 1 base, and 6 bases lay between the germline ends. CDR1 is MDHEN, CDR2 SYDVKM, per germline. There are 13 residues in the CDR3. The CDR3 DNA is TGTGCCAGCAGTGCGCCATCCTACAATGAGCAGTTCTTC. This gives the protein CASSAPSYNEQFF.

This clonotype showed up just a few times. The rearrangement joins TRBV7-2 to TRBJ2-3; 7 positions agree with TRBD1. The CDR3 runs 15 residues. The germline V gene has CDR1 SGHTA and CDR2 FQGNSA. Trimming cost V 10 bases and J 0 bases; bases outside gene matches: 10. The CDR3 DNA reads as TGTGCCACCGGAAGAGGGACAGCTAGCACAGATACGCAGTATTTT. Residues: CATGRGTASTDTQYF. The full variable domain, completed using reference TRBV7-2 and TRBJ2-3, is GAGVSQSPSNKVTEKGKDVELRCDPISGHTALYWYRQSLGQGLEFLIYFQGNSAPDKSGLPSDRFSAERTGGSVSTLTIQRTQQEDSAVYLCATGRGTASTDTQYFGPGTRLTVL.

V and J are TRBV9 and TRBJ2-5, with 8 bases identical to TRBD1. Germline V gene lookup returns CDR1 SGDLS and CDR2 YYNGEE. This CDR3 spans 17 amino acids. The J segment lost 0 bases and the V segment lost 5 bases, leaving 12 bases of the junction unmatched. The CDR3 DNA reads TGTGCCAGCAGTCCTCCCTCAGGGGGCGTAAACCAAGAGACCCAGTACTTC. This sequence encodes CASSPPSGGVNQETQYF.

There are a few counts of this clonotype. V is TRBV10-1 and J is TRBJ2-5; 7 positions agree with TRBD1. V lost 5 bases to trimming and J lost 6 bases; unmatched junction nucleotides: 6. Germline assignment: CDR1 WNHNN and CDR2 SYGVQD (reference sequence). The CDR3 extends over 13 amino acids. CDR3 in amino acids: CASSSQGSQTQYF. As DNA, the CDR3 is TGCGCCAGCAGTTCACAGGGGTCCCAGACCCAGTACTTC.

This clonotype showed up many times. The chain links TRBV25-1 to TRBJ2-3, with D possibly matching TRBD2 (5 bases). The CDR3 runs to 11 residues. Germline values: CDR1 MGHDK, CDR2 SYGVNS. V shed 7 bases and J shed 8 bases, with 10 bases lying between them. CDR3 protein: CASTVRGTQYF. CDR3 sequence (DNA): TGTGCCAGCACGGTCCGGGGTACGCAGTATTTT.